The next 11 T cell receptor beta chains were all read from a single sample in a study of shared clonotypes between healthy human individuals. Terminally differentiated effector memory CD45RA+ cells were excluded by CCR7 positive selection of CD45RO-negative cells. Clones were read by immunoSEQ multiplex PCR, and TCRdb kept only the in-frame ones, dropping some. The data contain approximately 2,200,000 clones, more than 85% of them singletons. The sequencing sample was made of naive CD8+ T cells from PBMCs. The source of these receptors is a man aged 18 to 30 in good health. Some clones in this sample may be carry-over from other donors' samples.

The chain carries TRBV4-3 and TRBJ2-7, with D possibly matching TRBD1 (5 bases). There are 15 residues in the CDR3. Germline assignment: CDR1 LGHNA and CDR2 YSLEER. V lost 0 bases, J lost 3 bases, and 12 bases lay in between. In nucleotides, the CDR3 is TGCGCCAGCAGCCAAGAGGTCGCAGGGAACTACGAGCAGTACTTC. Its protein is CASSQEVAGNYEQYF.

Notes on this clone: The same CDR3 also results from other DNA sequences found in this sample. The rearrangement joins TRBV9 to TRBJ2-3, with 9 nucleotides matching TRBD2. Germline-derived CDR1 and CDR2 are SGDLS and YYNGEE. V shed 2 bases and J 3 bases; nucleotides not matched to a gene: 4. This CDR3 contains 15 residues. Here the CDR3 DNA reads TGTGCCAGCAGCGTTAGCGGGAGAGGGACAGATACGCAGTATTTT. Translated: CASSVSGRGTDTQYF. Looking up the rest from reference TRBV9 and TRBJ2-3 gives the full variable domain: DSGVTQTPKHLITATGQRVTLRCSPRSGDLSVYWYQQSLDQGLQFLIQYYNGEERAKGNILERFSAQQFPDLHSELNLSSLELGDSALYFCASSVSGRGTDTQYFGPGTRLTVL.

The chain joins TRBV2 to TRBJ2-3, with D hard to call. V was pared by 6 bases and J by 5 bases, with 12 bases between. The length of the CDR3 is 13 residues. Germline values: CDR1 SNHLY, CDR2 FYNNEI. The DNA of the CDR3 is TGTGCCAGCAGCCGAACGATTGGAGATACGCAGTATTTT. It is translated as CASSRTIGDTQYF.

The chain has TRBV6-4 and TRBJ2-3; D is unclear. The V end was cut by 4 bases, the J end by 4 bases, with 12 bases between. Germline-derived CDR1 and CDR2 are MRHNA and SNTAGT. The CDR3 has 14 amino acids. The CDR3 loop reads CASSVYENSDTQYF. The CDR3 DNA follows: TGTGCCAGCAGTGTTTACGAGAATTCAGATACGCAGTATTTT.

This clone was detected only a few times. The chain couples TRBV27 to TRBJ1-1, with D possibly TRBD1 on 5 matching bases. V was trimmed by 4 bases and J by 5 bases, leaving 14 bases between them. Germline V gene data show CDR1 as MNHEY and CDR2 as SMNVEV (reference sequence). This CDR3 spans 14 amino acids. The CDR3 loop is CASSSPFGGTEAFF. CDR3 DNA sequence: TGTGCCAGCAGTTCCCCGTTTGGGGGGACTGAAGCTTTCTTT.

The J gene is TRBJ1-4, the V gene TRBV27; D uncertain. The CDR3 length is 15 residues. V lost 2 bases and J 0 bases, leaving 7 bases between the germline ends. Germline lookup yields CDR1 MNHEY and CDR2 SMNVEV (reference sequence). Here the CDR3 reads CASSLSGATNEKLFF. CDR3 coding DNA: TGTGCCAGCAGTTTAAGTGGGGCAACTAATGAAAAACTGTTTTTT. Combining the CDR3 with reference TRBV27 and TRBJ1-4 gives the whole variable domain EAQVTQNPRYLITVTGKKLTVTCSQNMNHEYMSWYRQDPGLGLRQIYYSMNVEVTDKGDVPEGYKVSRKEKRNFPLILESPSPNQTSLYFCASSLSGATNEKLFFGSGTQLSVL.

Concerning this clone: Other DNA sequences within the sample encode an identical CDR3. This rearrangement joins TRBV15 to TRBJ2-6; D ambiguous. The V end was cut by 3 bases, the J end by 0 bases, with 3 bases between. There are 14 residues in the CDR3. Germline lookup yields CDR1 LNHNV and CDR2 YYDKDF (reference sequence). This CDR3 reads CATSRASGANVLTF. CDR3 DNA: TGTGCCACCAGCAGGGCCTCTGGGGCCAACGTCCTGACTTTC.

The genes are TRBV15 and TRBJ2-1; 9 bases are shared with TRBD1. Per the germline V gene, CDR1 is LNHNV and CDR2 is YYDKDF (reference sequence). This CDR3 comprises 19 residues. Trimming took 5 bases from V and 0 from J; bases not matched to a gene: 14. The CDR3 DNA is TGTGCCACCAGCGGCGCCGGGACAGGGCCGGTAAGCTCCTACAATGAGCAGTTCTTC. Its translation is CATSGAGTGPVSSYNEQFF. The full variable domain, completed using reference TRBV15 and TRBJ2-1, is DAMVIQNPRYQVTQFGKPVTLSCSQTLNHNVMYWYQQKSSQAPKLLFHYYDKDFNNEADTPDNFQSRRPNTSFCFLDIRSPGLGDTAMYLCATSGAGTGPVSSYNEQFFGPGTRLTVL.

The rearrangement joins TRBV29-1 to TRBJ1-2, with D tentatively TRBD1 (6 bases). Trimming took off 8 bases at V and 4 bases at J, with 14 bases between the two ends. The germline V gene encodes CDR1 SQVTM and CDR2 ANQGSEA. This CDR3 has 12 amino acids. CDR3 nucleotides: TGCAGCACTGAACAGGGTTCCTATGGCTACACCTTC. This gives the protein CSTEQGSYGYTF.

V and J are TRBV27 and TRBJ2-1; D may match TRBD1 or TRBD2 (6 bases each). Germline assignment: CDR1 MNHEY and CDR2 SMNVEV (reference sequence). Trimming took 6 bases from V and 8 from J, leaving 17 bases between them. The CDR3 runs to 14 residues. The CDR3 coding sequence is TGTGCCAGCAGGCTGACGGGGGCTATGGATGAGCAGTTCTTC. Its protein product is CASRLTGAMDEQFF.

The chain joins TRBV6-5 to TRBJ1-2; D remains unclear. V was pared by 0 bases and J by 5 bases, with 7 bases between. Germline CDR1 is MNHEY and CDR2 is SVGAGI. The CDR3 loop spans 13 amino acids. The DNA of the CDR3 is TGTGCCAGCAGTTACTCGAGTGCGTATGGCTACACCTTC. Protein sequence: CASSYSSAYGYTF.